This TCR beta chain came from a study of regulatory and conventional T cells in RAG deficiency. Note on this clone: In the same sample, other DNA sequences code for this CDR3.

Germline loops: CDR1 MNHEY, CDR2 SMNVEV (reference sequence). The ends were cut back, 3 bases at V and 3 bases at J, with 6 bases in the middle. The CDR3 consists of 14 residues. Method: immunoSEQ multiplex PCR; TCRdb's copy keeps in-frame clones and lacks some. This table holds 25,000 to 35,000 clones, 85% to 90% found once. In addition, the sample was reused for a study of regulatory T cells. That investigation notes: The primer mix had 52 TRBV and 13 TRBJ primers.

The sequenced sample was CD8+ T cells sorted from blood. The clonotype originates from a human donor in good health. J is TRBJ1-6 and V is TRBV27; TRBD1 might be the D (6 bases). The CDR3 loop reads CASSLTGYNSPLHF. CDR3 in DNA: TGTGCCAGCAGTTTGACAGGCTATAATTCACCCCTCCACTTT.